This TCR beta chain is from a study of cytomegalovirus exposure and HLA in healthy donors. Only in-frame clones appear in the TCRdb table, and some are missing; sequencing was by immunoSEQ multiplex PCR. The sample contains 120,000 or so clones, approximately 88% of which appear only once. This CDR3 is built from 18 residues. Trimming at V came to 3 bases and at J to 1 base, leaving 10 bases not matched to a gene. Per germline, CDR1 SGDLS and CDR2 YYNGEE. This chain links TRBV9 with TRBJ2-1; TRBD2 aligns across 10 bases. This receptor was taken from a man aged 18 to 30 in good health and CMV-seronegative. Sample: PBMCs. The CDR3 region has the DNA TGTGCCAGCAGCGGTACAGCGGGAGGGCCTTTATCCTACAATGAGCAGTTCTTC. Its translation: CASSGTAGGPLSYNEQFF. Full variable domain (outside the CDR3, taken from reference TRBV9 and TRBJ2-1): DSGVTQTPKHLITATGQRVTLRCSPRSGDLSVYWYQQSLDQGLQFLIQYYNGEERAKGNILERFSAQQFPDLHSELNLSSLELGDSALYFCASSGTAGGPLSYNEQFFGPGTRLTVL.